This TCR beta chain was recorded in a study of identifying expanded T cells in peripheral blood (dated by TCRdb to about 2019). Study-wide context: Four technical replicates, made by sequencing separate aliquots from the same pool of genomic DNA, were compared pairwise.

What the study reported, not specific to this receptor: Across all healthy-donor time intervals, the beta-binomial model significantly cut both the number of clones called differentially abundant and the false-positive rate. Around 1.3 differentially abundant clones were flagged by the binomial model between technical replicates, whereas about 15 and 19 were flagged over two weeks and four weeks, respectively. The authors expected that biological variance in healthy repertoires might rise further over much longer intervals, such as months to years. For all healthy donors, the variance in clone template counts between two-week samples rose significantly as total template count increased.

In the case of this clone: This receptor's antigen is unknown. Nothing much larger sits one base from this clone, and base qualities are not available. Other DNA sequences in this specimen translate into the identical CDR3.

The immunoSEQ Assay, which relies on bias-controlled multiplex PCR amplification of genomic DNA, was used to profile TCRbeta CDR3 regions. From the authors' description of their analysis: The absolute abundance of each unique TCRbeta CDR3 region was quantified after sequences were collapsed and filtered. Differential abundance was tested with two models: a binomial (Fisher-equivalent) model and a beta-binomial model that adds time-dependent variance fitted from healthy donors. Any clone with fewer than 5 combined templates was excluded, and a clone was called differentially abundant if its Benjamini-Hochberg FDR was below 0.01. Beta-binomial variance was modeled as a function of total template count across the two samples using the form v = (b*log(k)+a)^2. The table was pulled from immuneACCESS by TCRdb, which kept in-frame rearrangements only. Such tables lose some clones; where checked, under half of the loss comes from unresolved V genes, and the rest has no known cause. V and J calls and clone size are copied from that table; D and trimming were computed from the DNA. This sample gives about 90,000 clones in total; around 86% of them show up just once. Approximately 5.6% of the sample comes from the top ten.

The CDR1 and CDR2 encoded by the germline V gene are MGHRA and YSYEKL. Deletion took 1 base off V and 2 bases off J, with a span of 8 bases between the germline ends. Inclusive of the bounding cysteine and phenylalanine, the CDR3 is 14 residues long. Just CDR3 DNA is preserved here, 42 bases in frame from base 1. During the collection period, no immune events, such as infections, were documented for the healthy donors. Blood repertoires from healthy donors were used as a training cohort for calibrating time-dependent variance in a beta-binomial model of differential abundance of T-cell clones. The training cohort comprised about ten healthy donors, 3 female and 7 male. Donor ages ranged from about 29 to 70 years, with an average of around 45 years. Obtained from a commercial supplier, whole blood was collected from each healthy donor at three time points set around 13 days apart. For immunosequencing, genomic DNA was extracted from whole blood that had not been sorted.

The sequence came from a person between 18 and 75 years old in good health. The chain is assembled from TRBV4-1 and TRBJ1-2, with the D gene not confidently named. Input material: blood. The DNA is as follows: TGCGCCAGCAGCCAAGTCTGGGGAAACTATGGCTACACCTTC. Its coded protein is CASSQVWGNYGYTF.